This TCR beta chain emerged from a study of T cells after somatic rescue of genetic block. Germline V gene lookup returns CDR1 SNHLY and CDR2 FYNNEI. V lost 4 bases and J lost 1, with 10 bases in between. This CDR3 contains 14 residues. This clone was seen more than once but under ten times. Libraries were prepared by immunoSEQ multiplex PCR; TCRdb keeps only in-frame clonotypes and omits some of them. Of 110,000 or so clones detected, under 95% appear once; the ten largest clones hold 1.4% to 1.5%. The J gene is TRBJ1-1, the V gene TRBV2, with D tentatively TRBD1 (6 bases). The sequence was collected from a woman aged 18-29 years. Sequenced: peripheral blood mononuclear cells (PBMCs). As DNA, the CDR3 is TGTGCCAGCAGTGGTACAGGGAGGAACACTGAAGCTTTCTTT. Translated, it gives CASSGTGRNTEAFF.